This entry lists 29 T cell receptor beta chains sequenced from one sample in a study of shared clonotypes between healthy human individuals. CD8 cells classed as naive were CD45RO-negative and positively selected for CCR7, excluding terminally differentiated effector memory CD45RA+ cells. Some clones are missing from TCRdb's copy, which holds only in-frame ones; the method was immunoSEQ multiplex PCR. The data show around 2,000,000 clones, roughly 95% seen once. The specimen was naive CD8+ T cells sorted from blood. Receptors were obtained from a man between 18 and 29 years old in good health.

This clone was seen once. The rearrangement joins TRBV27 to TRBJ1-6, with TRBD1 matching 9 bases. Germline V gene sequence: CDR1 MNHEY, CDR2 SMNVEV (reference sequence). The CDR3 totals 17 residues. V lost 1 base to trimming and J lost 7 bases; unmatched junction nucleotides: 8. The CDR3 DNA is TGTGCCAGCAGTTTATACGCCCCTGGACAGGGGAATTCACCCCTCCACTTT. Translated: CASSLYAPGQGNSPLHF.

CDR3 protein: CASSYLGPGELFF. Written as DNA, the CDR3 is TGTGCCAGCAGTTACCTAGGTCCCGGGGAGCTGTTTTTT. This sequence joins TRBV6-6 and TRBJ2-2; the D is unclear. The CDR3 is 13 amino acids. The V end lost 2 bases, the J end lost 6 bases, and 7 bases lay between the germline ends. The germline V gene encodes CDR1 MNHNY and CDR2 SVGAGI (reference sequence).

This rearrangement joins TRBV19 to TRBJ1-5; D is possibly TRBD1 (5 bases). Germline CDR1 is LNHDA and CDR2 is SQIVND (reference sequence). Deletions cut 3 bases from V and 0 bases from J, with 12 bases between. The CDR3 is made up of 16 amino acids. Here the CDR3 DNA reads TGTGCCAGTAGTATGGTCAGGGCCATTAGCAATCAGCCCCAGCATTTT. Translation gives CASSMVRAISNQPQHF.

With respect to this clone: This specimen includes other DNA sequences encoding the same CDR3. The V and J genes are TRBV27 and TRBJ2-1, with 9 bases aligning to TRBD2. The CDR3 spans 16 residues. The ends lost 3 bases at V and 2 bases at J; junction bases unmatched: 5. Germline CDR1 and CDR2: MNHEY and SMNVEV (reference sequence). The CDR3 sequence: CASSFSSGETYNEQFF. The CDR3 DNA reads as TGTGCCAGCAGTTTTTCTAGCGGGGAAACCTACAATGAGCAGTTCTTC.

There are a few counts of this clone. The rearrangement uses TRBV7-9 and TRBJ1-2; D is perhaps TRBD1 (5 bases). V lost 5 bases, J lost 3 bases, and 19 bases lay in between. The CDR3 length is 16 residues. The germline V gene encodes CDR1 SEHNR and CDR2 FQNEAQ (reference sequence). The CDR3 nucleotides are TGTGCCAGCAGCCCCTGGGACGTGGGGGGATACTATGGCTACACCTTC. It is translated as CASSPWDVGGYYGYTF.

For this clone: Other nucleotide sequences in the sample specify the same CDR3. The V gene is TRBV30, the J gene TRBJ1-1, with D uncertain. V was shortened by 1 base and J by 1 base, with 7 bases between the two germline ends. Germline CDR1 is GTSNPN and CDR2 is SVGIG (reference sequence). The CDR3 loop spans 13 amino acids. DNA of the CDR3: TGTGCCTGGAGTGCGGACTGGAACACTGAAGCTTTCTTT. Encoded protein: CAWSADWNTEAFF.

V and J are TRBV5-6 and TRBJ2-3, with TRBD2 matching 12 bases. Germline V gene data show CDR1 as SGHDT and CDR2 as YYEEEE. CDR3 size: 19 residues. V lost 5 bases to trimming and J lost 0 bases; unmatched junction nucleotides: 13. The CDR3 sequence: CASSSELAGGLSSTDTQYF. The CDR3 bases are TGTGCCAGCAGTTCCGAACTAGCGGGGGGCCTCTCTAGCACAGATACGCAGTATTTT. Full variable domain (missing parts from reference TRBV5-6 and TRBJ2-3): DAGVTQSPTHLIKTRGQQVTLRCSPKSGHDTVSWYQQALGQGPQFIFQYYEEEERQRGNFPDRFSGHQFPNYSSELNVNALLLGDSALYLCASSSELAGGLSSTDTQYFGPGTRLTVL.

The rearrangement joins TRBV6-5 to TRBJ1-2, with D unresolved. The CDR3 has 14 residues. The V gene's germline CDR1 is MNHEY and CDR2 SVGAGI. Trimming pared 5 bases from V and 3 bases from J, leaving 13 bases between. The CDR3 protein is CASSEGKAYYGYTF. The CDR3 bases are TGTGCCAGCAGTGAAGGAAAGGCCTACTATGGCTACACCTTC.

This CDR3 is CASSSSGTGHNEQFF. The CDR3, as DNA: TGCGCCAGCAGCAGTAGCGGGACTGGGCACAATGAGCAGTTCTTC. This rearrangement joins TRBV4-1 to TRBJ2-1, with TRBD2 matching 8 bases. The CDR3 runs to 15 residues. Germline CDR1 MGHRA, CDR2 YSYEKL. V trimming: 5 bases; J trimming: 5 bases; junction bases outside the gene matches: 8.

The V call is TRBV27, the J call TRBJ2-3; 7 nucleotides match TRBD2. The CDR3 extends over 16 amino acids. Germline values: CDR1 MNHEY, CDR2 SMNVEV (reference sequence). V lost 5 bases, J lost 6 bases, and 14 bases stayed unmatched. DNA of the CDR3: TGTGCCAGCAGTGGGCTCGGGAGGCCGCTTATGGATACGCAGTATTTT. This gives the protein CASSGLGRPLMDTQYF.

This rearrangement joins TRBV2 to TRBJ2-1, with D tentatively TRBD2 (6 bases). The CDR3 runs to 14 residues. Trimming removed 4 bases from V and 3 bases from J, with 10 bases in between. The germline gives CDR1 SNHLY, CDR2 FYNNEI. The CDR3 DNA follows: TGTGCCAGCAGTGTGACTAGAAACTACAATGAGCAGTTCTTC. Translating gives CASSVTRNYNEQFF.

The rearrangement joins TRBV10-3 to TRBJ2-7, with 9 nucleotides matching TRBD2. The CDR3 is 14 residues long. J lost 2 bases, V lost 7 bases, and 6 bases had no gene match. Germline lookup yields CDR1 ENHRY and CDR2 SYGVKD. Here the CDR3 DNA reads TGTGCCATCAATACCGGGACTAGCCCCTACGAGCAGTACTTC. Protein product: CAINTGTSPYEQYF.

This sequence joins TRBV15 and TRBJ2-7, with TRBD2 matching 7 bases. The CDR3 has 13 amino acids. J gave up 3 bases and V 5 bases, and 4 bases lay outside the gene matches. Germline CDR1 is LNHNV and CDR2 is YYDKDF (reference sequence). The CDR3, as DNA: TGTGCCACCAGCCAAGGGGAGGGCTACGAGCAGTACTTC. It is translated as CATSQGEGYEQYF.

Turning to this clone: Other DNA sequences from this sample encode an identical CDR3 as well. The J gene is TRBJ2-1, the V gene TRBV5-6; TRBD2 agrees at 13 bases. Germline V gene data show CDR1 as SGHDT and CDR2 as YYEEEE. V lost 0 bases, J lost 3 bases, and 0 bases stayed unmatched. CDR3 length equals 16 residues. The CDR3 region is CASSLGLAGGYNEQFF. CDR3 in DNA: TGTGCCAGCAGCTTGGGACTAGCGGGGGGCTACAATGAGCAGTTCTTC.

This chain links TRBV5-6 with TRBJ2-3; possibly TRBD1 for D (6 bases). This CDR3 comprises 16 residues. Trimming stripped 0 bases from V and 4 bases from J, with 15 bases between. Germline V gene sequence: CDR1 SGHDT, CDR2 YYEEEE. This chain's CDR3 is CASSLALQGWADTQYF. The CDR3 DNA sequence: TGTGCCAGCAGCTTGGCCCTACAGGGTTGGGCAGATACGCAGTATTTT.

This chain joins TRBV6-1 and TRBJ2-7; TRBD2 matches 10 bases. CDR1 MNHNS and CDR2 SASEGT come from the germline V gene. This CDR3 contains 16 residues. Trimming cost V 4 bases and J 1 base; bases outside gene matches: 7. CDR3 amino acids: CASSVFSGGGSYEQYF. CDR3 sequence (DNA): TGTGCCAGCAGTGTCTTCAGCGGGGGGGGATCCTACGAGCAGTACTTC.

This sequence joins TRBV28 and TRBJ2-7; 8 nucleotides align to TRBD1. This CDR3 is 16 amino acids long. V dropped 3 bases and J dropped 5; count of bases not matched to a gene: 12. CDR1 and CDR2 (germline): MDHEN, SYDVKM. The chain's CDR3 is CASSFPRGPKVNEQYF. DNA for the CDR3: TGTGCCAGCAGTTTCCCCAGGGGGCCCAAGGTTAACGAGCAGTACTTC.

The V gene is TRBV19, the J gene TRBJ1-2; TRBD1 aligns across 7 bases. CDR1 is LNHDA and CDR2 is SQIVND in the germline V gene (reference sequence). J gave up 7 bases and V 6 bases, and 17 bases lay outside the gene matches. The CDR3 is 16 residues long. CDR3 residues: CASRRDREPNSGGYTF. CDR3 sequence (DNA): TGTGCCAGTAGGAGAGACAGGGAGCCCAACTCGGGTGGCTACACCTTC.

This chain connects TRBV7-9 to TRBJ2-3; either TRBD1 or TRBD2 may fit D (5 bases each). This CDR3 comprises 15 residues. Germline V gene sequence: CDR1 SEHNR, CDR2 FQNEAQ (reference sequence). V lost 5 bases, J lost 4 bases, and 16 bases lay in between. The CDR3 bases are TGTGCCAGCAGCCCTACTGTGGGGGACCCAGATACGCAGTATTTT. This gives the protein CASSPTVGDPDTQYF.

The rearrangement joins TRBV6-1 to TRBJ2-5; 8 nucleotides line up with TRBD1. The V gene end was trimmed by 1 base and the J gene end by 7 bases; junction bases not matched to a gene: 11. Germline CDR1 MNHNS, CDR2 SASEGT. CDR3 length equals 16 residues. CDR3 coding DNA: TGTGCCAGCAGTGAAGAGGACAGGGTCGGTCTTGTGACCCAGTACTTC. Its protein product is CASSEEDRVGLVTQYF.

The chain recombines TRBV29-1 with TRBJ2-1; the D is unclear. This CDR3 is 12 amino acids long. V was clipped by 5 bases and J by 0 bases, with 5 bases between them. The V gene's germline CDR1 is SQVTM and CDR2 ANQGSEA. CDR3 sequence reads: CSVPSSYNEQFF. The CDR3 coding sequence is TGCAGCGTTCCCAGCTCCTACAATGAGCAGTTCTTC.

As for this clone: This sample includes further DNA sequences coding for the same CDR3. The chain links TRBV29-1 to TRBJ1-1; D not resolved. The germline gives CDR1 SQVTM, CDR2 ANQGSEA. This CDR3 region has 11 residues. The CDR3 is CSFEGNTEAFF. The CDR3 bases are TGCAGTTTTGAAGGGAACACTGAAGCTTTCTTT.

CDR3 amino acids: CASRQRGITNTGELFF. The CDR3 DNA is TGTGCCAGCAGGCAAAGAGGGATAACGAACACCGGGGAGCTGTTTTTT. V is TRBV2 and J is TRBJ2-2; D might be TRBD2 (5 bases). V was cut by 6 bases and J by 0 bases, with 14 bases left in between. The CDR3 covers 16 residues. The V gene's germline CDR1 is SNHLY and CDR2 FYNNEI.

The chain recombines TRBV4-1 with TRBJ2-3, with TRBD1 matching 8 bases. Trimming took 1 base from V and 4 from J; bases not matched to a gene: 4. This CDR3 region has 15 residues. CDR1 is MGHRA, CDR2 YSYEKL, per germline. The CDR3 DNA reads TGCGCCAGCAGCCAAGGTGAGACAGGGGCAGATACGCAGTATTTT. Translated: CASSQGETGADTQYF.

CDR3 nucleotide sequence: TGTGCCAGCAGCTTCGGCAGGGGGAGCAGGAATACGCAGTATTTT. Translation: CASSFGRGSRNTQYF. This chain connects TRBV11-2 to TRBJ2-3; 7 bases are a match to TRBD1. This CDR3 contains 15 residues. V lost 3 bases, J lost 7 bases, and 10 bases stayed unmatched. Per germline, CDR1 SGHAT and CDR2 FQNNGV.

The chain combines TRBV6-5 with TRBJ1-5; the D is unclear. Trimming shortened V by 6 bases and J by 0 bases, and 12 bases separated the two germline ends. The germline gives CDR1 MNHEY, CDR2 SVGAGI. CDR3 length equals 15 residues. CDR3 loop: CASSPDTHSNQPQHF. CDR3 coding DNA: TGTGCCAGCAGCCCAGACACCCATAGCAATCAGCCCCAGCATTTT.

The rearrangement links TRBV27 to TRBJ2-2; no clear D gene. Trimming cost V 5 bases and J 8 bases, with 21 bases left between them. There are 16 residues in the CDR3. Germline assignment: CDR1 MNHEY and CDR2 SMNVEV (reference sequence). DNA for the CDR3: TGTGCCAGCAGTCCGACCAGCCGCGGTTTGGTAGGGGAGCTGTTTTTT. Translating gives CASSPTSRGLVGELFF.

This chain links TRBV7-9 with TRBJ1-4; TRBD1 aligns across 9 bases. With V trimmed by 5 bases and J by 5 bases, 9 bases remained unmatched. CDR3 length: 16 residues. Looked up from germline, CDR1 is SEHNR and CDR2 is FQNEAQ (reference sequence). This CDR3 is CASSVGPGQGNEKLFF. The CDR3 DNA follows: TGTGCCAGCAGCGTCGGACCGGGACAGGGCAATGAAAAACTGTTTTTT.

The CDR3 coding sequence is TGTGCCAGCAGCTCCCATCTCGACGGCTACCTCTATGGCTACACCTTC. Residues: CASSSHLDGYLYGYTF. V usage is TRBV13 and J usage is TRBJ1-2; D ambiguous. V was shortened by 4 bases and J by 4 bases, with 19 bases between the two germline ends. CDR3 length: 16 residues. CDR1 and CDR2 (germline): PRHDT, FYEKMQ (reference sequence). Full variable domain (outside the CDR3, taken from reference TRBV13 and TRBJ1-2): AAGVIQSPRHLIKEKRETATLKCYPIPRHDTVYWYQQGPGQDPQFLISFYEKMQSDKGSIPDRFSAQQFSDYHSELNMSSLELGDSALYFCASSSHLDGYLYGYTFGSGTRLTVV.